This T cell receptor (beta chain) was captured by sequencing in a study of T cells after yellow fever vaccination. Study-wide points: Weaker overall was a secondary response that nonetheless peaked faster, on day 5 versus 15.

About this clonotype itself: Its antigen remains unknown.

The CDR3 is 13 residues long. V gave up 7 bases and J gave up 4 bases; unmatched junction bases: 6. In germline, CDR1 is MDHEN, CDR2 SYDVKM. TCRdb reprocessed the 5' RACE reads with MiXCR, giving one entry per CDR3 protein. The table has 500,000 to 700,000 distinct CDR3 sequences, 15% to 20% seen once; the top ten hold roughly an eighth. The TCR comes from a man aged 30 to 45 who received the YFV17D yellow fever vaccine. The chain recombines TRBV28 with TRBJ1-2; 7 bases fit TRBD1. The sample here was PBMCs, taken 15 days after the yellow fever booster vaccination. CDR3 bases: TGTGCCAGCATTACGACAGGGATCTATGGCTACACCTTC. Translated, it gives CASITTGIYGYTF.